This T cell receptor beta chain emerged from a study of blood T cell repertoires in COVID-19. In germline, CDR1 is MNHEY, CDR2 SVGAGI. The CDR3 loop spans 13 amino acids. The V and J ends lost 8 bases and 1 base, in that order; junction bases with no gene match: 2. How the authors handled the data: Amplified reference gene primers provided the basis for estimating nucleated cell counts. The method was immunoSEQ multiplex PCR; TCRdb's version includes in-frame clones alone and lacks a portion of them. V, J and clone size are those of that table, while D and trimming were read from the DNA. The sample has under 110,000 clones, 87% seen once.

The rearrangement uses TRBV6-5 and TRBJ2-7; 10 bases map to TRBD2. This TCR derives from a woman under 40 with acute or convalescent COVID-19. Sample: peripheral blood. As DNA, the CDR3 is TGTGCCAGCCTAGCGGGGGTTTCCTACGAGCAGTACTTC. Encoded protein: CASLAGVSYEQYF.